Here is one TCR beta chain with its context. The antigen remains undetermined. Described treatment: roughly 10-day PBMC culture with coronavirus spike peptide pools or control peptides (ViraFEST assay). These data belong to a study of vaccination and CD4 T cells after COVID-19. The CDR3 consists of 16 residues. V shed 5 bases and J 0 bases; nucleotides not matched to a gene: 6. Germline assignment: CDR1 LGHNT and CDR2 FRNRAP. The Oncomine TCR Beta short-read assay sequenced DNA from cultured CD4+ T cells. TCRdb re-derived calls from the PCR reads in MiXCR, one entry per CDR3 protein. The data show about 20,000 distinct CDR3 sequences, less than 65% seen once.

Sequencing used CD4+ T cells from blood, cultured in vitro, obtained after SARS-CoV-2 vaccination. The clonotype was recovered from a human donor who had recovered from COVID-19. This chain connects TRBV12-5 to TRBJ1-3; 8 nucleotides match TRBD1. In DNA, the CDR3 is TGTGCTAGTGGTCCAACCGACAGGGGCTCTGGAAACACCATATATTTT. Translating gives CASGPTDRGSGNTIYF.